The T cell receptor beta chain under discussion was sequenced for a study of OX40 agonist ivuxolimab in advanced cancers. TCRdb's copy holds only in-frame clones and misses some; the assay was immunoSEQ multiplex PCR. The sample contains about 53,000 clones, approximately 88% of which appear only once. CDR3 length equals 14 residues. The junction had 4 bases not matched to a gene; V was cut back by 2 bases and J by 4 bases. Germline CDR1 is MNHEY and CDR2 is SVGAGI. This clone is labeled as medium-sized. As yet, its antigen is unknown. Study-level results: The authors did not determine the antigen specificity of the expanded peripheral T cells. At doses 0.1 to 3.0 mg/kg, CD4+ and CD8+ clones expanded.

Sequences were derived from CD4+ or CD8+ T cells sorted from blood, sampled in a trial of the OX40 agonist ivuxolimab. V and J are TRBV6-5 and TRBJ1-2, with TRBD1 matching 7 bases. The clonotype was recovered from an adult with an advanced solid tumor such as melanoma, head and neck, liver or kidney cancer. CDR3 in DNA: TGTGCCAGCAGTTACGGCCAGGGGGGCTATGGCTACACCTTC. Amino acids: CASSYGQGGYGYTF.